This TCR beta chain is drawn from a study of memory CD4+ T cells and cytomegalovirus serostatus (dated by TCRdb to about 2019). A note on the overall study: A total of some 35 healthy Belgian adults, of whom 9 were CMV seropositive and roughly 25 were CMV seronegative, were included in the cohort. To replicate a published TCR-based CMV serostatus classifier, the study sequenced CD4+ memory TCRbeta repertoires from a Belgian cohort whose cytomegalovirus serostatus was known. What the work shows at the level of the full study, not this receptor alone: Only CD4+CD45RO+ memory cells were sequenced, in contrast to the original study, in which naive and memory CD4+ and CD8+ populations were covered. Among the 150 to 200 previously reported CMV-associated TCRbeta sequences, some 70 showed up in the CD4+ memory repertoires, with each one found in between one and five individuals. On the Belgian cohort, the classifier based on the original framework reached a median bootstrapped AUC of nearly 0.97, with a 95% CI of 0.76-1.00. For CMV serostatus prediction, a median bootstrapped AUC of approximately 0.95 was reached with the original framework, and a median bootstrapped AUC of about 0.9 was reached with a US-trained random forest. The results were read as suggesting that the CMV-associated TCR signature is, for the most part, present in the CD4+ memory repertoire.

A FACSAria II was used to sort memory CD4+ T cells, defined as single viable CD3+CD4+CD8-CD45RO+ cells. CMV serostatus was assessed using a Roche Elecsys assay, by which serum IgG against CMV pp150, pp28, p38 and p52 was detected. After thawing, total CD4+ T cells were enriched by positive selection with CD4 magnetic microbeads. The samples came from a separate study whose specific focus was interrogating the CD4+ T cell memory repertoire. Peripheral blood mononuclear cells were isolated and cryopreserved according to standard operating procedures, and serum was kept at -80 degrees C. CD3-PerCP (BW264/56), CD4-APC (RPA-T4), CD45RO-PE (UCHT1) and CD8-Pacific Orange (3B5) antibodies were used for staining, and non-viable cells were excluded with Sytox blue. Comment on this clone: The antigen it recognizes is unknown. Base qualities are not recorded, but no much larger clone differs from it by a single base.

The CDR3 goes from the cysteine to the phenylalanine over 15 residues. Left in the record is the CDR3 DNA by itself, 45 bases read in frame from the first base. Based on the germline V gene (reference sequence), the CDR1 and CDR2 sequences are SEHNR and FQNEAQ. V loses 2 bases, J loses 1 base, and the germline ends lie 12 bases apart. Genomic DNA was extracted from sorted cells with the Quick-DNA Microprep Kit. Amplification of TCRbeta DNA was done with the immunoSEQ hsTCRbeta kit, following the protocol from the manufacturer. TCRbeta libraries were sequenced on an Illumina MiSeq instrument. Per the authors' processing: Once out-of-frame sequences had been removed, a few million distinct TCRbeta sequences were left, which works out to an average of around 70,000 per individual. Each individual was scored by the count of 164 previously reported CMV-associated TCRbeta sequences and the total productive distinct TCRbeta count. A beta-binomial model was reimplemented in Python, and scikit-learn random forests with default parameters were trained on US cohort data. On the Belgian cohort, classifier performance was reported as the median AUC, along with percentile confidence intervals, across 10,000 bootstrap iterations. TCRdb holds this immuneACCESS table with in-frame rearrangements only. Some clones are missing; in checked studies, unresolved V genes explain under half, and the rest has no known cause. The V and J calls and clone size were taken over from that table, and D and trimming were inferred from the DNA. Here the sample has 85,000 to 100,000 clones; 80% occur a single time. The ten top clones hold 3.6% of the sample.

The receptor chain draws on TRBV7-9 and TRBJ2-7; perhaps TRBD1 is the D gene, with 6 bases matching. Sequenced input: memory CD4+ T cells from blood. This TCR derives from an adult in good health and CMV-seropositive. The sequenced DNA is TGTGCCAGCAGCTTAAGCGTGCAGGGGTCCTACGAGCAGTACTTC. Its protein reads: CASSLSVQGSYEQYF.